This T cell receptor beta chain comes out of a study of T-cell reconstitution after alpha-beta-depleted transplantation in children. This clonotype was counted only a few times. This sample's TCRbeta library carried unique molecular identifier barcodes. TCRdb reanalysed the PCR reads using MiXCR and keeps one entry per CDR3 protein. The sample has 200,000 to 250,000 distinct CDR3 sequences; about 9.5% are singletons. There are 14 residues in the CDR3. Per the germline V gene, CDR1 is SGHRS and CDR2 is YFSETQ. Between the trimmed V and J ends, which lost 3 bases and 2 bases, there was a span of 11 bases.

V gene TRBV5-1 combines with J gene TRBJ2-5, with D possibly matching TRBD1 (6 bases). Sample: PBMCs from the stem cell graft donor, taken from the stem cell graft. This clonotype originated in a human donor who donated a stem cell graft to a child with acute lymphoblastic leukemia. CDR3 in DNA: TGCGCCAGCAGCTCCCAGGGGTTTCAAGAGACCCAGTACTTC. Translation: CASSSQGFQETQYF.